This is a list of T cell receptor beta chains from one sample in a study of Ad26.COV2.S vaccination and SARS-CoV-2 variants. Profiled with immunoSEQ multiplex PCR; TCRdb holds only in-frame clones, not every one. The sample lists around 450,000 clones, about nine tenths seen once, with 10% to 15% in the top ten. The material was peripheral blood, obtained in a trial of Ad26.COV2.S vaccine versus placebo. Receptors originate from a person between 18 and 65 years old who received the Ad26.COV2.S COVID-19 vaccine or a placebo. CDR3s include the opening cysteine and the closing phenylalanine or tryptophan. The order of the fields is clone size, V gene, CDR3 length, D gene, J gene, CDR3 protein, CDR3 DNA. D genes are given only for firm matches. Some rows have no size entry. The others give once, few or many, or a class for an expanded clone.

few	TRBV7-9	13	.	TRBJ1-2	CASSLAQANGYTF	TGTGCCAGCAGCTTAGCCCAGGCAAATGGCTACACCTTC
once	TRBV7-2	16	TRBD2	TRBJ2-1	CASSPFLAGAYNEQFF	TGTGCCAGCAGCCCATTTCTAGCGGGAGCCTACAATGAGCAGTTCTTC
.	TRBV12-3/TRBV12-4	13	TRBD1	TRBJ1-1	CASRNRGNTEAFF	TGTGCCAGCAGAAACAGGGGGAACACTGAAGCTTTCTTT
.	TRBV12-3/TRBV12-4	12	.	TRBJ2-7	CASSLGAGEQYF	TGTGCCAGCAGCTTAGGGGCAGGGGAGCAGTACTTC
.	TRBV6-2/TRBV6-3	13	.	TRBJ1-1	CASSYLVRTEAFF	TGTGCCAGCAGTTACCTTGTGCGGACTGAAGCTTTCTTT
.	TRBV28	18	TRBD1	TRBJ1-1	CASSLSPLQGALNTEAFF	TGTGCCAGCAGTTTATCCCCACTACAGGGGGCTCTGAACACTGAAGCTTTCTTT
.	TRBV9	16	TRBD2	TRBJ2-2	CASRVGLAGNTGELFF	TGTGCCAGCAGGGTCGGGCTAGCGGGGAACACCGGGGAGCTGTTTTTT
.	TRBV2	14	.	TRBJ1-1	CASSDIAGNTEAFF	TGTGCCAGCAGTGACATAGCGGGTAACACTGAAGCTTTCTTT
few	TRBV5-4	11	.	TRBJ2-5	CASSFKETQYF	TGTGCCAGCAGCTTTAAAGAGACCCAGTACTTC
.	TRBV28	15	.	TRBJ1-5	CASSESGRADQPQHF	TGTGCCAGCAGCGAAAGTGGCAGGGCTGATCAGCCCCAGCATTTT
.	TRBV28	13	.	TRBJ1-1	CAGRGSTNTEAFF	TGTGCCGGCCGGGGGAGCACGAACACTGAAGCTTTCTTT
once	TRBV21-1	19	.	TRBJ1-5	CASSKKSGKILVVNQPQHF	TGTGCCAGCAGCAAAAAAAGCGGGAAAATCTTAGTAGTTAATCAGCCCCAGCATTTT
.	TRBV18	16	TRBD1	TRBJ1-5	CASSIGTGERSQPQHF	TGTGCCAGCTCAATTGGGACAGGGGAGCGAAGTCAGCCCCAGCATTTT
.	TRBV10-2	14	.	TRBJ1-2	CASRDPTSNYGYTF	TGCGCCAGCAGAGACCCTACTTCTAACTATGGCTACACCTTC
.	TRBV7-9	14	.	TRBJ1-3	CASSFLPGGNTIYF	TGTGCCAGCAGCTTCCTACCTGGTGGAAACACCATATATTTT
.	TRBV18	16	.	TRBJ1-3	CASSPRSSYRENTIYF	TGTGCCAGCTCACCCCGGTCCTCATATCGGGAAAACACCATATATTTT
.	TRBV30	13	.	TRBJ2-1	CAWSATLGGEQFF	TGTGCCTGGAGTGCCACCCTAGGAGGTGAGCAGTTCTTC
.	TRBV4-1	14	TRBD1	TRBJ2-5	CASSPGQGRETQYF	TGCGCCAGCAGCCCAGGACAGGGCCGAGAGACCCAGTACTTC
.	TRBV5-1	14	.	TRBJ2-7	CASSLRTASYEQYF	TGCGCCAGCAGCTTAAGGACGGCCTCCTACGAGCAGTACTTC
.	TRBV6-6	10	.	TRBJ2-1	CASGNNEQFF	TGTGCCAGCGGAAACAATGAGCAGTTCTTC
once	TRBV19	14	.	TRBJ2-7	CASSNPGHNPEQYF	TGTGCCAGTAGTAACCCGGGACATAACCCCGAGCAGTACTTC
.	TRBV24-1	14	TRBD1	TRBJ2-2	CATSDRVNTGELFF	TGTGCCACCTCGGACAGGGTGAACACCGGGGAGCTGTTTTTT
.	TRBV12-3/TRBV12-4	13	.	TRBJ1-1	CASSWKGRTEAFF	TGTGCCAGCAGTTGGAAGGGGAGGACTGAAGCTTTCTTT
once	TRBV28	12	.	TRBJ2-7	CASSLFSYEQYF	TGTGCCAGCAGTTTATTTTCCTACGAGCAGTACTTC
.	TRBV27	14	.	TRBJ2-7	CASRMGGRGYEQYF	TGTGCCAGCAGGATGGGAGGTAGGGGTTACGAGCAGTACTTC
.	TRBV4-1	15	.	TRBJ1-2	CASSQDLPINYGYTF	TGCGCCAGCAGCCAAGATCTCCCGATTAACTATGGCTACACCTTC
.	TRBV15	14	.	TRBJ1-1	CATEGNGGWTEAFF	TGTGCCACCGAAGGAAACGGTGGTTGGACTGAAGCTTTCTTT
.	TRBV5-1	15	.	TRBJ2-3	CASSFHGGHTDTQYF	TGCGCCAGCAGCTTTCACGGCGGTCACACAGATACGCAGTATTTT
.	TRBV18	17	.	TRBJ2-7	CASSPQTATLGQYEQYF	TGTGCCAGCTCACCTCAGACAGCCACCCTCGGACAGTACGAGCAGTACTTC
.	TRBV11-2	16	.	TRBJ2-1	CASSIPRNPPHNEQFF	TGTGCCAGCAGCATTCCTAGGAATCCGCCCCACAATGAGCAGTTCTTC
.	TRBV5-4	15	.	TRBJ1-2	CASSLGRLTNYGYTF	TGTGCCAGCAGCTTGGGTCGGCTAACTAACTATGGCTACACCTTC
.	TRBV10-3	16	TRBD2	TRBJ2-5	CAISEGSGGYQETQYF	TGTGCCATCAGTGAGGGTAGCGGGGGGTACCAAGAGACCCAGTACTTC
.	TRBV10-2	15	TRBD2	TRBJ2-7	CASSTGTSGPYEQYF	TGCGCCAGCAGTACCGGGACTAGCGGGCCCTACGAGCAGTACTTC
.	TRBV11-2	15	.	TRBJ2-7	CASSLGGVLSYEQYF	TGTGCCAGCAGCTTAGGGGGAGTCCTGTCCTACGAGCAGTACTTC
.	TRBV6-2/TRBV6-3	17	TRBD2	TRBJ2-2	CASSYGQGLAGAGELFF	TGTGCCAGCAGTTACGGCCAGGGACTAGCGGGAGCCGGGGAGCTGTTTTTT
.	TRBV5-4	16	.	TRBJ1-2	CASSLDLGASTYGYTF	TGTGCCAGCAGCTTGGATTTGGGGGCTTCTACCTATGGCTACACCTTC
.	TRBV28	14	.	TRBJ1-5	CASNEENSNQPQHF	TGTGCCAGCAACGAGGAGAATAGCAATCAGCCCCAGCATTTT
.	TRBV29-1	11	.	TRBJ2-1	CSVDTYNEQFF	TGCAGCGTTGATACCTACAATGAGCAGTTCTTC
few	TRBV6-2/TRBV6-3	17	TRBD2	TRBJ2-5	CASSYSKIRAGQETQYF	TGTGCCAGCAGTTACTCGAAGATAAGAGCGGGGCAAGAGACCCAGTACTTC
.	TRBV5-1	15	.	TRBJ2-7	CASSGGRAGPGEQYF	TGCGCCAGCAGCGGGGGACGAGCAGGCCCCGGCGAGCAGTACTTC
.	TRBV9	17	TRBD2	TRBJ2-1	CASSPPPGTSGSNEQFF	TGTGCCAGCAGCCCGCCTCCCGGGACTAGCGGGAGCAATGAGCAGTTCTTC
.	TRBV5-1	14	TRBD1	TRBJ2-5	CASSHGQGQETQYF	TGCGCCAGCAGCCATGGACAGGGGCAAGAGACCCAGTACTTC
.	TRBV25-1	12	.	TRBJ2-5	CASSELGETQYF	TGTGCCAGCAGTGAATTAGGGGAGACCCAGTACTTC
.	TRBV11-2	14	TRBD2	TRBJ2-5	CASSYIAGVETQYF	TGTGCCAGCAGCTACATAGCGGGAGTGGAGACCCAGTACTTC
.	TRBV6-5	13	.	TRBJ2-5	CASRRGWQETQYF	TGTGCCAGCAGGAGGGGGTGGCAAGAGACCCAGTACTTC
many	TRBV7-2	16	.	TRBJ2-3	CASRRPGTASTDTQYF	TGTGCCAGCAGACGACCCGGGACCGCATCGACAGATACGCAGTATTTT
.	TRBV13	14	TRBD2	TRBJ2-3	CASSRSGRSDTQYF	TGTGCCAGCAGCAGAAGCGGGAGATCAGATACGCAGTATTTT
once	TRBV4-2	13	.	TRBJ2-7	CASSQVRDYEQYF	TGTGCCAGCAGCCAAGTCCGGGACTACGAGCAGTACTTC
.	TRBV7-9	14	TRBD1	TRBJ2-1	CASSTTQGDNEQFF	TGTGCCAGCAGCACCACGCAGGGGGACAATGAGCAGTTCTTC
.	TRBV4-2	14	.	TRBJ2-1	CASSQGVREQEQFF	TGTGCCAGCAGCCAAGGGGTCAGGGAGCAAGAGCAGTTCTTC
.	TRBV5-4	14	.	TRBJ2-5	CASSHDRKEETQYF	TGTGCCAGCAGCCATGACAGAAAAGAAGAGACCCAGTACTTC
.	TRBV6-5	13	.	TRBJ1-1	CASTMTKNTEAFF	TGTGCCAGCACCATGACGAAGAACACTGAAGCTTTCTTT
.	TRBV5-4	13	TRBD1	TRBJ2-3	CATWTGGTDTQYF	TGTGCCACCTGGACAGGGGGCACAGATACGCAGTATTTT